These T cell receptor beta chains were read from a single sample in a study of PD-1 blockade in mismatch repair-deficient tumors. Antigens of these TCRs are unknown. TCRdb's copy holds only in-frame clones and misses some; the assay was immunoSEQ multiplex PCR. Among approximately 15,000 clones, about four fifths were seen once, and the ten largest hold 10% to 11%. The source was cells cultured in vitro, collected from a patient treated with pembrolizumab. The origin of the receptors is an adult with mismatch repair-deficient cancer. The CDR3 runs from the conserved cysteine through the conserved F or W. The order of the fields is D gene, V gene, J gene, CDR3 protein, CDR3 DNA. The D gene is left open where the match is weak.

d_gene: .
v_gene: TRBV28
j_gene: TRBJ1-2
CDR3aa: CASSLLGRDGYTF
CDR3nt: TGTGCCAGCAGTTTATTAGGGAGGGACGGCTACACCTTC

d_gene: .
v_gene: TRBV7-9
j_gene: TRBJ1-1
CDR3aa: CASSFAPNTEAFF
CDR3nt: TGTGCCAGCAGCTTCGCACCAAACACTGAAGCTTTCTTT

d_gene: .
v_gene: TRBV15
j_gene: TRBJ2-7
CDR3aa: CATSSEVSYEQYF
CDR3nt: TGTGCCACCAGCAGCGAAGTCTCCTACGAGCAGTACTTC

d_gene: TRBD1
v_gene: TRBV28
j_gene: TRBJ2-2
CDR3aa: CASSSPWGSGTANTGELFF
CDR3nt: TGTGCCAGCAGTTCCCCCTGGGGTTCGGGGACAGCCAACACCGGGGAGCTGTTTTTT

d_gene: .
v_gene: TRBV5-1
j_gene: TRBJ1-1
CDR3aa: CASRHIQERGDTEAFF
CDR3nt: TGCGCCAGCAGACACATACAAGAAAGGGGGGACACTGAAGCTTTCTTT

d_gene: .
v_gene: TRBV19
j_gene: TRBJ2-7
CDR3aa: CASSIRAGPGGIYEQYF
CDR3nt: TGTGCCAGTAGTATCCGGGCGGGACCCGGAGGGATCTACGAGCAGTACTTC

d_gene: .
v_gene: TRBV2
j_gene: TRBJ1-4
CDR3aa: CASRDSPTGDNEKLFF
CDR3nt: TGTGCCAGCCGCGATTCTCCGACAGGCGATAATGAAAAACTGTTTTTT

d_gene: TRBD2
v_gene: TRBV5-1
j_gene: TRBJ2-7
CDR3aa: CASSLVGSGISYEQYF
CDR3nt: TGCGCCAGCAGCTTGGTCGGTAGCGGGATTTCCTACGAGCAGTACTTC

d_gene: TRBD1
v_gene: TRBV12-5
j_gene: TRBJ2-2
CDR3aa: CASGDWTGEGITGELFF
CDR3nt: TGTGCTAGTGGTGACTGGACAGGGGAAGGTATCACCGGGGAGCTGTTTTTT

d_gene: .
v_gene: TRBV7-3
j_gene: TRBJ2-7
CDR3aa: CASSLSSPGLGVYEQYF
CDR3nt: TGTGCCAGCAGCTTATCCTCCCCGGGGCTAGGAGTGTACGAGCAGTACTTC

d_gene: .
v_gene: TRBV27
j_gene: TRBJ1-1
CDR3aa: CASRDLNTEAFF
CDR3nt: TGTGCCAGCCGCGACCTAAACACTGAAGCTTTCTTT